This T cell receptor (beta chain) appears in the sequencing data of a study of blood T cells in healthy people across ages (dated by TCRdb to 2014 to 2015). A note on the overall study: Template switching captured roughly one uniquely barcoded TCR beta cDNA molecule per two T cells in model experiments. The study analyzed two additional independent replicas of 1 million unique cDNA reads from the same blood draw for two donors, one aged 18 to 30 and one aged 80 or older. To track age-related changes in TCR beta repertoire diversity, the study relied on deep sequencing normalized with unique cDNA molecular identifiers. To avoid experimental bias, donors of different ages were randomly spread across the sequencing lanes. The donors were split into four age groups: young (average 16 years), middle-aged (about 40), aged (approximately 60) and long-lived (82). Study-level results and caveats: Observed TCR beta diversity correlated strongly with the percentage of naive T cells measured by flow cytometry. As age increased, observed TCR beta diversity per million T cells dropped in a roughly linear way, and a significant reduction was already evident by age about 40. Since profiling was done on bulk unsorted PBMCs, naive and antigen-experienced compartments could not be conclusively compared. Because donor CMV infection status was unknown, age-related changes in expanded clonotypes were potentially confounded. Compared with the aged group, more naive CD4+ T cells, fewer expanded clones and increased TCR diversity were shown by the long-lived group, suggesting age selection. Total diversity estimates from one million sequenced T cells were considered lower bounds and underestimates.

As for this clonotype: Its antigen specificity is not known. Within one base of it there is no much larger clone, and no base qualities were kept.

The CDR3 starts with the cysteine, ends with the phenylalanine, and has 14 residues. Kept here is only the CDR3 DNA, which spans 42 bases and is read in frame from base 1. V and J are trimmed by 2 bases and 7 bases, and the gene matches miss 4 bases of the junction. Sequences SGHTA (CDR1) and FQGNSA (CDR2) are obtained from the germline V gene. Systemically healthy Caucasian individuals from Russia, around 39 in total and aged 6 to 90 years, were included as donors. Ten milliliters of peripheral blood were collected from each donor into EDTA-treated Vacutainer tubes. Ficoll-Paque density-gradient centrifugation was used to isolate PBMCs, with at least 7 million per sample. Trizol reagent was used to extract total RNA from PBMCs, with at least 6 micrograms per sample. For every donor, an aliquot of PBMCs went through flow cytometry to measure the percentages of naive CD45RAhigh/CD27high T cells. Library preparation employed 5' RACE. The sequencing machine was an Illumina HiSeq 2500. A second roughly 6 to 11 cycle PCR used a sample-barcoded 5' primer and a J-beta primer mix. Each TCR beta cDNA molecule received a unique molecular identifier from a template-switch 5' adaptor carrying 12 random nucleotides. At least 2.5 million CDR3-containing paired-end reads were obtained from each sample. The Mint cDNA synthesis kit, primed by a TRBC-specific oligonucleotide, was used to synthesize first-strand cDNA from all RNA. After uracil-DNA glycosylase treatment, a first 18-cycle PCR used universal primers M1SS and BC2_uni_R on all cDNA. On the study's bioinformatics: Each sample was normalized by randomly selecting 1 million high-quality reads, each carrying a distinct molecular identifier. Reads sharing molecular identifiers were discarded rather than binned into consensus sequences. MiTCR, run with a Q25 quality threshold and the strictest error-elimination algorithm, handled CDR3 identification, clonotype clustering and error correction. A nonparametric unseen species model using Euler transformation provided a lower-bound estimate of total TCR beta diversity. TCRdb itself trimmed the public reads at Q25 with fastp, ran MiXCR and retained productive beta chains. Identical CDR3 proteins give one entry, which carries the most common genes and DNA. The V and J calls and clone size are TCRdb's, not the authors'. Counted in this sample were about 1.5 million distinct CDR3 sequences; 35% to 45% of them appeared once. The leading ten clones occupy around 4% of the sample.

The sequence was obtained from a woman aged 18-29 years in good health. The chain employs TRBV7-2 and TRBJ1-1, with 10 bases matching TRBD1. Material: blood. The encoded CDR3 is CASSLWDRGFEAFF. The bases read TGTGCCAGCAGCTTATGGGACAGGGGCTTTGAAGCTTTCTTT.